These 20 T cell receptor beta chains came from one sample sequenced in a study of cytomegalovirus exposure and HLA in healthy donors. PCR was performed using 60 Vbeta and 13 Jbeta primers. Repertoires were generated with immunoSEQ multiplex PCR, while TCRdb's copy carries only in-frame clones and drops some. The sample carries some 130,000 clones, around 75% recorded once. Sequencing input: PBMCs. Receptor source: a man under 40 in good health and CMV-seronegative.

The chain couples TRBV2 to TRBJ2-3; 8 nucleotides line up with TRBD1. The germline gives CDR1 SNHLY, CDR2 FYNNEI. V lost 6 bases and J lost 2; bases outside the gene matches: 10. CDR3 length: 16 residues. CDR3 DNA sequence: TGTGCCAGCAGCGCTGCGGGACAGGTCCACACAGATACGCAGTATTTT. Translating it yields CASSAAGQVHTDTQYF.

V gene TRBV5-4 combines with J gene TRBJ2-7; no reliable D call. The V gene's germline CDR1 is SGHNT and CDR2 YYREEE (reference sequence). Deletions cut 3 bases from V and 2 bases from J, with 12 bases between. The CDR3 sequence is 14 residues long. The CDR3 DNA reads TGTGCCAGCAGCTCCCAGGTATTCCCCTACGAGCAGTACTTC. Residues: CASSSQVFPYEQYF.

This clone occurred a few times. This rearrangement joins TRBV7-6 to TRBJ2-7; D possibly corresponds to TRBD1 (6 bases). This CDR3 is built from 15 residues. The germline V gene encodes CDR1 SGHVS and CDR2 FNYEAQ. V lost 1 base to trimming and J lost 2 bases, with 12 bases between them. This CDR3 is CASSLGGQLTYEQYF. In DNA, the CDR3 is TGTGCCAGCAGCTTAGGTGGACAGCTGACCTACGAGCAGTACTTC.

This clone was seen just once. V is TRBV6-5 and J is TRBJ2-1; 8 bases agree with TRBD1. CDR1 is MNHEY and CDR2 is SVGAGI in the germline V gene. This CDR3 is built from 13 residues. Germline trimming cut 0 bases from V and 10 bases from J; bases unmatched to any gene: 2. Here the CDR3 reads CASSYSGQGEQFF. Here the CDR3 DNA reads TGTGCCAGCAGTTACTCCGGACAGGGCGAGCAGTTCTTC.

The CDR3 nucleotides read TGCGCCAGCAGCCAATCCCCCCTTGGACAGGGAAGGAATGGCTACACCTTC. As protein: CASSQSPLGQGRNGYTF. The chain has TRBV4-1 and TRBJ1-2; 8 bases match TRBD1. V shed 2 bases and J 6 bases; nucleotides not matched to a gene: 14. Per the germline V gene, CDR1 is MGHRA and CDR2 is YSYEKL. The CDR3 has 17 residues.

The V and J genes are TRBV18 and TRBJ2-1, with 10 bases lining up with TRBD2. The trim removed 3 bases at V and 5 bases at J, leaving 7 bases unmatched. This CDR3 comprises 16 residues. Looked up from germline, CDR1 is KGHSH and CDR2 is LQKENI. The CDR3 spells CASSPILAGAHNEQFF. The CDR3 coding sequence is TGTGCCAGCTCACCTATTCTAGCGGGAGCACACAATGAGCAGTTCTTC.

This clone was observed a single time. The CDR3 sequence is CASSSPFRGGEQYF. The CDR3 nucleotides read TGTGCCAGCAGTTCGCCCTTCCGGGGTGGTGAGCAGTACTTC. The chain is built from TRBV6-5 and TRBJ2-7; D is perhaps TRBD2 (5 bases). The CDR3 length is 14 residues. Germline V gene lookup returns CDR1 MNHEY and CDR2 SVGAGI. V dropped 4 bases and J dropped 7 bases, with 17 bases sitting between them.

The gene calls are TRBV27 and TRBJ2-7; D gene uncertain. This CDR3 comprises 13 residues. Germline V gene data show CDR1 as MNHEY and CDR2 as SMNVEV (reference sequence). V gave up 2 bases and J gave up 3 bases, with 8 bases separating them. CDR3 in DNA: TGTGCCAGCAGTTTAGGCAGAAGCTACGAGCAGTACTTC. Translated: CASSLGRSYEQYF.

This clone has just one count. This chain connects TRBV6-5 to TRBJ2-3; maybe TRBD2 (6 bases). The V and J ends lost 2 bases and 5 bases respectively, with 11 bases between them. The CDR3 consists of 14 residues. Germline V CDR1 and CDR2: MNHEY, SVGAGI. CDR3 DNA: TGTGCCAGCAGTTACGGGGACTCCAGAGATACGCAGTATTTT. Translation: CASSYGDSRDTQYF.

The chain recombines TRBV13 with TRBJ2-7, with 7 bases aligning to TRBD1. The germline gives CDR1 PRHDT, CDR2 FYEKMQ (reference sequence). Losses at the gene ends were 8 bases for V and 0 bases for J; bases not matched to a gene: 4. The CDR3 is 13 residues long. CDR3 loop: CASSDRASYEQYF. CDR3 coding DNA: TGTGCCAGCTCCGACAGGGCCTCCTACGAGCAGTACTTC.

The J gene is TRBJ2-1, the V gene TRBV6-5; TRBD2 matches 14 bases. J gave up 6 bases and V 5 bases, and 3 bases lay outside the gene matches. Germline loops: CDR1 MNHEY, CDR2 SVGAGI. This CDR3 is built from 15 residues. The CDR3 spells CASSTGLAGVNEQFF. CDR3 DNA: TGTGCCAGCAGTACGGGACTAGCGGGAGTCAATGAGCAGTTCTTC.

The genes are TRBV29-1 and TRBJ1-2, with unresolved D. From germline, CDR1 is SQVTM and CDR2 ANQGSEA. Deletions cut 4 bases from V and 2 bases from J, with 5 bases between. The CDR3 loop spans 11 amino acids. As DNA, the CDR3 is TGCAGCGTTGTGCTAAACTATGGCTACACCTTC. Residues: CSVVLNYGYTF.

This rearrangement joins TRBV6-5 to TRBJ1-5; D perhaps matches TRBD1 (5 bases). This CDR3 comprises 13 residues. The germline V and J ends were trimmed by 4 bases and 6 bases, with 10 bases remaining between them. CDR1 and CDR2 from the germline V gene are MNHEY and SVGAGI. The CDR3 reads CASSFRDGQPQHF. CDR3 DNA sequence: TGTGCCAGCAGTTTCAGGGATGGTCAGCCCCAGCATTTT.

This clone came up a few times. The rearrangement links TRBV28 to TRBJ2-2; the match to TRBD1 covers 10 bases. This CDR3 comprises 16 residues. Per germline, CDR1 MDHEN and CDR2 SYDVKM. V trimming: 5 bases; J trimming: 3 bases; junction bases outside the gene matches: 6. The CDR3 region has the DNA TGTGCCAGCAGTCAATGGGGGACAGGGGACACCGGGGAGCTGTTTTTT. Translation: CASSQWGTGDTGELFF.

The CDR3 bases are TGTGCCAGCAGTTCAGGGGCCATAGGAGTACGGTATGGCTACACCTTC. Protein: CASSSGAIGVRYGYTF. This chain links TRBV28 with TRBJ1-2; D perhaps matches TRBD1 (6 bases). Trimming stripped 4 bases from V and 5 bases from J, with 20 bases between. CDR3 length: 16 residues. Looked up from germline, CDR1 is MDHEN and CDR2 is SYDVKM.

V usage is TRBV7-6 and J usage is TRBJ1-5; weak D call: TRBD1 (6 bases). V was cut by 5 bases and J by 6 bases, with 17 bases left in between. Germline CDR1 and CDR2: SGHVS and FNYEAQ. The CDR3 totals 15 residues. As DNA, the CDR3 is TGTGCCAGCAGCCCGATTCAGGGGATTGTTCAGCCCCAGCATTTT. Its protein product is CASSPIQGIVQPQHF.

This clone has only a few counts. CDR3: CASSHIRIRTDTQYF. The CDR3 nucleotides read TGCGCCAGCAGCCATATCAGAATACGCACAGATACGCAGTATTTT. The chain employs TRBV4-1 and TRBJ2-3; no clear D. Deletions cut 3 bases from V and 1 base from J, with 11 bases between. Germline CDR1 is MGHRA and CDR2 is YSYEKL. The CDR3 totals 15 residues.

The gene calls are TRBV7-8 and TRBJ2-7; D gene unclear. With 3 bases removed from V and 2 bases from J, the gap between germline ends came to 5 bases. Germline assignment: CDR1 SGHVS and CDR2 FQNEAQ. CDR3 length: 12 residues. The CDR3 nucleotides read TGTGCCAGCAGCTTTTCAACCTACGAGCAGTACTTC. Residues: CASSFSTYEQYF. The whole variable domain, remainder taken from reference TRBV7-8 and TRBJ2-7, is GAGVSQSPRYKVAKRGQDVALRCDPISGHVSLFWYQQALGQGPEFLTYFQNEAQLDKSGLPSDRFFAERPEGSVSTLKIQRTQQEDSAVYLCASSFSTYEQYFGPGTRLTVT.

The V gene is TRBV28, the J gene TRBJ1-2, with unresolved D. Trimming removed 7 bases at V and 3 bases at J, with 15 bases between. This CDR3 is built from 14 residues. The germline V gene encodes CDR1 MDHEN and CDR2 SYDVKM. The CDR3 DNA sequence: TGTGCCAGCACGTCCGGTCCTAGTGACTATGGCTACACCTTC. Protein: CASTSGPSDYGYTF.

The chain links TRBV25-1 to TRBJ1-2; no definite D call. The germline V and J ends were trimmed by 8 bases and 1 base, with 8 bases remaining between them. This CDR3 has 12 residues. Per germline, CDR1 MGHDK and CDR2 SYGVNS. DNA for the CDR3: TGTGCCAGCCATGGACTTAACTATGGCTACACCTTC. It yields the protein CASHGLNYGYTF.